These 20 T cell receptor beta chains share one sample of origin, sequenced in a study of OX40 agonist ivuxolimab in advanced cancers. Sequenced by immunoSEQ multiplex PCR; TCRdb stores in-frame clones only, minus some. The sample holds tens of thousands of clones, roughly 90% seen once. Source: CD4+ or CD8+ T cells sorted from blood, taken in a trial of the OX40 agonist ivuxolimab. The receptor set was obtained from an adult with an advanced solid tumor such as melanoma, head and neck, liver or kidney cancer.

V usage is TRBV29-1 and J usage is TRBJ2-3, with D perhaps assigned TRBD1 or TRBD2 (7 bases each). Germline V CDR1 and CDR2: SQVTM, ANQGSEA. CDR3 length: 14 residues. V lost 7 bases and J lost 4, with 18 bases in between. In DNA, the CDR3 is TGCAGCGCCCGAGGGGGCGGGAGCCCAGATACGCAGTATTTT. As protein: CSARGGGSPDTQYF.

This clone was counted a single time. This rearrangement joins TRBV5-1 to TRBJ2-5, with TRBD1 identical over 8 bases. This CDR3 is 14 amino acids long. Germline V gives CDR1 SGHRS, CDR2 YFSETQ. Trimming removed 4 bases from V and 5 bases from J; junction bases left unmatched: 7. The CDR3 loop is CASSPRQGFETQYF. In nucleotides, the CDR3 is TGCGCCAGCAGCCCACGACAGGGGTTTGAGACCCAGTACTTC.

The CDR3 reads CASSLVTGTVRNTIYF. As DNA, the CDR3 is TGCGCCAGCAGCTTGGTAACCGGGACAGTAAGAAACACCATATATTTT. The chain links TRBV5-1 to TRBJ1-3, with 7 nucleotides matching TRBD1. Per germline, CDR1 SGHRS and CDR2 YFSETQ. CDR3 size: 16 residues. V lost 0 bases, J lost 5 bases, and 8 bases stayed unmatched.

The chain couples TRBV9 to TRBJ2-7; no clear D. The CDR3 has 13 residues. Germline CDR1 reads SGDLS; CDR2 reads YYNGEE. V lost 4 bases and J 7 bases, leaving 15 bases between the germline ends. CDR3 protein: CASSTHSMGEQYF. The CDR3 DNA follows: TGTGCCAGCAGCACCCACTCGATGGGTGAGCAGTACTTC.

The rearrangement links TRBV9 to TRBJ2-5, with 11 nucleotides matching TRBD1. V shed 0 bases, J shed 5 bases, and the junction held 9 bases outside the gene matches. Per the germline V gene, CDR1 is SGDLS and CDR2 is YYNGEE. This CDR3 has 17 residues. This CDR3 is CASSVGTGGARQETQYF. CDR3 DNA: TGTGCCAGCAGCGTAGGGACAGGGGGCGCCCGTCAGGAGACCCAGTACTTC.

V and J are TRBV19 and TRBJ2-7, with 8 nucleotides matching TRBD2. V was clipped by 6 bases and J by 2 bases; unmatched bases: 3. This CDR3 spans 13 amino acids. CDR1 and CDR2 (germline): LNHDA, SQIVND (reference sequence). The CDR3 reads CASRAGRAYEQYF. In DNA form, the CDR3 reads TGTGCCAGTAGAGCCGGGAGGGCCTACGAGCAGTACTTC.

The chain recombines TRBV19 with TRBJ1-1, with D possibly being TRBD1 (6 bases). This CDR3 spans 15 amino acids. Trimming shortened V by 3 bases and J by 3 bases, and 14 bases separated the two germline ends. CDR1 is LNHDA and CDR2 is SQIVND in the germline V gene (reference sequence). The CDR3 nucleotides read TGTGCCAGTAGTATCAGGGGATGGTACGACACTGAAGCTTTCTTT. This encodes CASSIRGWYDTEAFF.

The chain carries TRBV9 and TRBJ2-3; 10 bases are shared with TRBD2. This CDR3 has 16 residues. Germline values: CDR1 SGDLS, CDR2 YYNGEE. V shed 5 bases, J shed 6 bases, and the junction held 12 bases outside the gene matches. The CDR3 DNA follows: TGTGCCAGCAGTCTGAGCGGGAGGGCTCGTCTGGATACGCAGTATTTT. It translates to CASSLSGRARLDTQYF.

The chain is built from TRBV14 and TRBJ2-7, with D perhaps given as TRBD1 or TRBD2 (5 bases each). Germline lookup yields CDR1 SGHDN and CDR2 FVKESK. V was trimmed by 4 bases and J by 0 bases, leaving 13 bases between them. The CDR3 covers 15 residues. As DNA, the CDR3 is TGTGCCAGCAGCCTCGGGACCCAGAGCTCCTACGAGCAGTACTTC. Translation: CASSLGTQSSYEQYF.

This chain joins TRBV7-8 and TRBJ2-7, with D hard to call. Germline lookup yields CDR1 SGHVS and CDR2 FQNEAQ. CDR3 length: 14 residues. The V and J ends lost 5 bases and 0 bases respectively, with 11 bases between them. The CDR3 DNA reads TGTGCCAGCAGCGCAACAAGGAGCTCCTACGAGCAGTACTTC. Translating it yields CASSATRSSYEQYF.

V and J are TRBV7-2 and TRBJ1-2; 8 bases are a match to TRBD1. This CDR3 region has 13 residues. The junction had 5 bases not matched to a gene; V was cut back by 6 bases and J by 5 bases. Germline V gene data show CDR1 as SGHTA and CDR2 as FQGNSA. The CDR3 region is CASRRQGFYGYTF. The CDR3 coding sequence is TGTGCCAGCAGACGACAGGGGTTTTATGGCTACACCTTC.

This rearrangement joins TRBV28 to TRBJ1-1; 7 nucleotides agree with TRBD1. Germline assignment: CDR1 MDHEN and CDR2 SYDVKM. Trimming at V came to 5 bases and at J to 0 bases, leaving 6 bases not matched to a gene. This CDR3 comprises 15 residues. CDR3 residues: CASSPTGRMNTEAFF. CDR3 DNA sequence: TGTGCCAGCAGTCCGACAGGGCGGATGAACACTGAAGCTTTCTTT. The whole variable domain, remainder taken from reference TRBV28 and TRBJ1-1, is DVKVTQSSRYLVKRTGEKVFLECVQDMDHENMFWYRQDPGLGLRLIYFSYDVKMKEKGDIPEGYSVSREKKERFSLILESASTNQTSMYLCASSPTGRMNTEAFFGQGTRLTVV.

The chain links TRBV18 to TRBJ2-7; 8 bases are shared with TRBD1. The ends lost 1 base at V and 4 bases at J; junction bases unmatched: 9. Germline loops: CDR1 KGHSH, CDR2 LQKENI. The CDR3 is 16 residues long. The CDR3 nucleotides read TGTGCCAGCTCACCACTACCCCCGGACAGGGCATACGAGCAGTACTTC. Residues: CASSPLPPDRAYEQYF.

The chain joins TRBV10-1 to TRBJ2-1; 10 nucleotides match TRBD2. The ends lost 6 bases at V and 5 bases at J; junction bases unmatched: 13. Germline assignment: CDR1 WNHNN and CDR2 SYGVQD (reference sequence). CDR3 size: 17 residues. The CDR3 sequence: CASRVILAGDEDNEQFF. The CDR3 DNA follows: TGCGCCAGCAGGGTCATTCTAGCGGGAGATGAGGACAATGAGCAGTTCTTC.

The V gene is TRBV4-3, the J gene TRBJ2-5, with 8 bases matching TRBD2. The CDR3 covers 18 residues. Trimming at V came to 0 bases and at J to 1 base, leaving 10 bases not matched to a gene. Germline values: CDR1 LGHNA, CDR2 YSLEER. Here the CDR3 reads CASSQESPFSGSQETQYF. In nucleotides, the CDR3 is TGCGCCAGCAGCCAAGAATCGCCATTCAGCGGGAGCCAAGAGACCCAGTACTTC.

The chain recombines TRBV7-3 with TRBJ2-1; perhaps D is TRBD1 or TRBD2 (6 bases each). Trimming stripped 5 bases from V and 8 bases from J, with 19 bases between. The germline V gene has CDR1 SGHTA and CDR2 FQGTGA. The CDR3 covers 15 residues. The CDR3 DNA sequence: TGTGCCAGCAGCCTAAACCGGGGGCGGCCCCATGAGCAGTTCTTC. This translates into CASSLNRGRPHEQFF.

CDR3: CASSLGQGVKLFF. In DNA form, the CDR3 reads TGTGCCAGCAGCCTTGGACAGGGGGTAAAACTGTTTTTT. V usage is TRBV6-5 and J usage is TRBJ1-4; the match to TRBD1 covers 10 bases. Germline trimming cut 6 bases from V and 10 bases from J; bases unmatched to any gene: 5. Germline CDR1 and CDR2: MNHEY and SVGAGI. This CDR3 contains 13 residues.

The chain links TRBV19 to TRBJ2-4; a possible D gene is TRBD1 (6 bases). With 0 bases removed from V and 6 bases from J, the gap between germline ends came to 15 bases. This CDR3 is built from 16 residues. The V gene's germline CDR1 is LNHDA and CDR2 SQIVND (reference sequence). CDR3 in DNA: TGTGCCAGTAGTATAGAGGGCAGGGGAAAGGGAAACATTCAGTACTTC. Protein: CASSIEGRGKGNIQYF.

J is TRBJ2-3 and V is TRBV18, with D perhaps TRBD2 (5 bases). CDR3 size: 14 residues. The V end was cut by 3 bases, the J end by 4 bases, with 11 bases between. Germline V gene lookup returns CDR1 KGHSH and CDR2 LQKENI. Here the CDR3 reads CASSPGDYPDTQYF. The CDR3 DNA reads TGTGCCAGCTCACCTGGCGACTACCCAGATACGCAGTATTTT.

The chain is built from TRBV11-2 and TRBJ1-2; no clear D gene. The germline V gene has CDR1 SGHAT and CDR2 FQNNGV. Trimming cost V 0 bases and J 6 bases, with 11 bases left between them. The CDR3 is 14 amino acids. The CDR3 nucleotides are TGTGCCAGCAGCTTAGACGACGGGGATCATGGCTACACCTTC. This codes for CASSLDDGDHGYTF.